This T cell receptor (beta chain) derives from a study of control samples from healthy donors and cancer patients. Profiled with immunoSEQ multiplex PCR; TCRdb holds only in-frame clones, not every one. The table has roughly 200,000 clones, approximately 90% seen once; the top ten hold less than 2%. The CDR3 spans 12 residues. Trimming cost V 11 bases and J 6 bases, with 16 bases left between them. Per the germline V gene, CDR1 is SEHNR and CDR2 is FQNEAQ (reference sequence). The V call is TRBV7-9, the J call TRBJ1-2; D is uncertain. Material: blood. The receptor comes from a man aged 30 to 39 in good health. For the CDR3, the DNA is TGTGCCGGCCAGACCGGAGGGAATGGCTACACCTTC. This gives the protein CAGQTGGNGYTF.